A single sample is the source of the 4 T cell receptor beta chains below, sequenced in a study of control samples from healthy donors and cancer patients. Sequencing used immunoSEQ multiplex PCR; TCRdb keeps in-frame clones, though not all of them. The sample consists of 130,000 or so clones, around 90% of them appearing once. The sample comprised blood. These receptors were collected from a man aged 18 to 35 in good health.

Notes on this clone: The same CDR3 arises from other DNA sequences in this sample as well. This chain connects TRBV18 to TRBJ2-3; D gene unclear. The V gene's germline CDR1 is KGHSH and CDR2 LQKENI. V shed 0 bases and J shed 2 bases, with 3 bases lying between them. The CDR3 runs 13 residues. The CDR3, as DNA: TGTGCCAGCTCACCACCATCCACAGATACGCAGTATTTT. Amino acid sequence: CASSPPSTDTQYF.

The rearrangement joins TRBV19 to TRBJ1-2, with a tentative D call TRBD1 (5 bases). Germline loops: CDR1 LNHDA, CDR2 SQIVND (reference sequence). Between the trimmed V and J ends, which lost 8 bases and 3 bases, there was a span of 10 bases. This CDR3 comprises 12 residues. CDR3 coding DNA: TGTGCCAGTCAGGGTTTGGACTATGGCTACACCTTC. It translates to CASQGLDYGYTF.

The CDR3 coding sequence is TGTGCCTGGAGACGGGACGATGAAAAACTGTTTTTT. Encoded protein: CAWRRDDEKLFF. The chain couples TRBV30 to TRBJ1-4, with TRBD1 as a possible D gene (5 bases). The V and J ends lost 3 bases and 6 bases respectively, with 8 bases between them. This CDR3 has 12 amino acids. The germline V gene has CDR1 GTSNPN and CDR2 SVGIG (reference sequence). The variable domain in full, with the rest retrieved from reference TRBV30 and TRBJ1-4, is SQTIHQWPATLVQPVGSPLSLECTVEGTSNPNLYWYRQAAGRGLQLLFYSVGIGQISSEVPQNLSASRPQDRQFILSSKKLLLSDSGFYLCAWRRDDEKLFFGSGTQLSVL.

V and J are TRBV10-1 and TRBJ2-2, with D tentatively TRBD2 (5 bases). Germline V lookup: CDR1 WNHNN, CDR2 SYGVQD (reference sequence). This CDR3 contains 13 residues. The V and J ends lost 5 bases and 7 bases respectively, with 11 bases between them. The CDR3, as DNA: TGCGCCAGCAGTAGGTTTGCGGGCGGGGAGCTGTTTTTT. Translated, it gives CASSRFAGGELFF.